Listed below are T cell receptor beta chains from one sample, sequenced in a study of T cells after yellow fever vaccination. TCRdb redid the calling of the 5' RACE reads with MiXCR, one entry per CDR3 protein. The table shows approximately 70,000 distinct CDR3 sequences, with under 8% occurring only once. The specimen was CD8+ T cells sorted from PBMCs, collected about 49 days after the first yellow fever vaccination. The receptors shown here come from a man younger than 35 who received the YFV17D yellow fever vaccine. Both conserved end residues are part of each CDR3. Fields, in order: clone size, J gene, D gene, V gene, CDR3 protein, CDR3 DNA. A D gene is named only where the DNA matches it firmly. For some rows the clone size is stated as once, few or many, or as a class when expanded; others skip it.

clone size: medium-sized
J gene: TRBJ2-7
D gene: .
V gene: TRBV15
CDR3 protein: CATSRDSLTSYEQYF
CDR3 DNA: TGTGCCACCAGCAGGGACTCCCTGACCTCCTACGAGCAGTACTTC

clone size: many
J gene: TRBJ2-4
D gene: TRBD1
V gene: TRBV12-3/TRBV12-4
CDR3 protein: CASSFGQGGKNIQYF
CDR3 DNA: TGTGCCAGCAGTTTTGGACAGGGCGGCAAAAACATTCAGTACTTC

clone size: .
J gene: TRBJ2-6
D gene: .
V gene: TRBV27
CDR3 protein: CASSFGSGANVLTF
CDR3 DNA: TGTGCCAGCAGTTTCGGCTCTGGGGCCAACGTCCTGACTTTC

clone size: many
J gene: TRBJ1-1
D gene: .
V gene: TRBV29-1
CDR3 protein: CSVFYSNTEAFF
CDR3 DNA: TGCAGCGTTTTTTACTCGAACACTGAAGCTTTCTTT

clone size: many
J gene: TRBJ2-7
D gene: TRBD1
V gene: TRBV27
CDR3 protein: CASSLTGWPYEQYF
CDR3 DNA: TGTGCCAGCAGTTTGACAGGGTGGCCCTACGAGCAGTACTTC

clone size: once
J gene: TRBJ2-6
D gene: .
V gene: TRBV5-6
CDR3 protein: CASSSPRHSGANVLTF
CDR3 DNA: TGTGCCAGCAGCTCCCCCAGGCACTCTGGGGCCAACGTCCTGACTTTC

clone size: few
J gene: TRBJ1-5
D gene: .
V gene: TRBV28
CDR3 protein: CASKGPDQPQHF
CDR3 DNA: TGTGCCAGCAAAGGCCCCGATCAGCCCCAGCATTTT

clone size: many
J gene: TRBJ2-3
D gene: .
V gene: TRBV12-3/TRBV12-4
CDR3 protein: CASSLLAWDTQYF
CDR3 DNA: TGTGCCAGCAGTTTATTGGCATGGGATACGCAGTATTTT

clone size: few
J gene: TRBJ2-5
D gene: TRBD1
V gene: TRBV5-5
CDR3 protein: CASNDRVGETQYF
CDR3 DNA: TGTGCCAGCAACGACAGGGTAGGAGAGACCCAGTACTTC

clone size: few
J gene: TRBJ1-1
D gene: .
V gene: TRBV4-3
CDR3 protein: CASSRYQGTTEAFF
CDR3 DNA: TGCGCCAGCAGCCGCTATCAGGGGACCACTGAAGCTTTCTTT

clone size: few
J gene: TRBJ2-1
D gene: .
V gene: TRBV3-1
CDR3 protein: CASSQTSARPSEQFF
CDR3 DNA: TGTGCCAGCAGCCAAACATCAGCCCGCCCAAGCGAGCAGTTCTTC

clone size: few
J gene: TRBJ2-5
D gene: .
V gene: TRBV27
CDR3 protein: CASSLGGGFGETQYF
CDR3 DNA: TGTGCCAGCAGTTTAGGGGGAGGATTTGGGGAGACCCAGTACTTC

clone size: many
J gene: TRBJ2-7
D gene: TRBD2
V gene: TRBV5-1
CDR3 protein: CASSLRLAAYEQYF
CDR3 DNA: TGCGCCAGCAGCTTACGACTAGCGGCCTACGAGCAGTACTTC

clone size: many
J gene: TRBJ2-7
D gene: TRBD1
V gene: TRBV9
CDR3 protein: CASSVGGTGDEQYF
CDR3 DNA: TGTGCCAGCAGCGTAGGAGGGACAGGGGACGAGCAGTACTTC

clone size: many
J gene: TRBJ2-1
D gene: TRBD1
V gene: TRBV9
CDR3 protein: CASSVGGTGSNEQFF
CDR3 DNA: TGTGCCAGCAGCGTAGGAGGGACAGGGTCCAATGAGCAGTTCTTC

clone size: .
J gene: TRBJ2-4
D gene: TRBD2
V gene: TRBV7-6
CDR3 protein: CASSHGLAGVQNIQYF
CDR3 DNA: TGTGCCAGCAGCCACGGACTAGCGGGGGTCCAAAACATTCAGTACTTC

clone size: many
J gene: TRBJ1-2
D gene: .
V gene: TRBV4-3
CDR3 protein: CASSQAQNYGYTF
CDR3 DNA: TGCGCCAGCAGCCAAGCCCAGAACTATGGCTACACCTTC

clone size: .
J gene: TRBJ2-5
D gene: TRBD2
V gene: TRBV20-1
CDR3 protein: CSARLAGGRETQYF
CDR3 DNA: TGCAGTGCTAGACTAGCGGGGGGGCGAGAGACCCAGTACTTC

clone size: many
J gene: TRBJ2-2
D gene: .
V gene: TRBV6-2/TRBV6-3
CDR3 protein: CASSPPNLLTGELFF
CDR3 DNA: TGTGCCAGCAGTCCTCCAAATTTACTTACCGGGGAGCTGTTTTTT

clone size: many
J gene: TRBJ2-3
D gene: TRBD2
V gene: TRBV9
CDR3 protein: CASSLGLGGPDTQYF
CDR3 DNA: TGTGCCAGCAGCTTGGGACTAGGTGGGCCAGATACGCAGTATTTT

clone size: few
J gene: TRBJ2-3
D gene: .
V gene: TRBV4-3
CDR3 protein: CASSQDNPDTQYF
CDR3 DNA: TGCGCCAGCAGCCAAGATAACCCAGATACGCAGTATTTT

clone size: .
J gene: TRBJ2-1
D gene: TRBD1
V gene: TRBV12-3/TRBV12-4
CDR3 protein: CASSEDRAQFF
CDR3 DNA: TGTGCCAGCAGTGAGGACAGGGCTCAGTTCTTC

clone size: many
J gene: TRBJ2-3
D gene: TRBD2
V gene: TRBV29-1
CDR3 protein: CSVQALAGMEDTQYF
CDR3 DNA: TGCAGCGTGCAAGCTTTAGCGGGGATGGAAGATACGCAGTATTTT

clone size: many
J gene: TRBJ2-7
D gene: .
V gene: TRBV2
CDR3 protein: CASGDYYEQYF
CDR3 DNA: TGTGCCAGCGGGGATTACTACGAGCAGTACTTC

clone size: many
J gene: TRBJ2-2
D gene: .
V gene: TRBV5-4
CDR3 protein: CADRKDSGGELFF
CDR3 DNA: TGCGCTGACAGGAAAGATAGTGGCGGGGAGCTGTTTTTT

clone size: many
J gene: TRBJ2-3
D gene: TRBD2
V gene: TRBV7-2
CDR3 protein: CASSERDYLTDTQYF
CDR3 DNA: TGTGCCAGCAGCGAAAGGGACTACCTCACAGATACGCAGTATTTT

clone size: many
J gene: TRBJ2-3
D gene: .
V gene: TRBV20-1
CDR3 protein: CSARLISTDTQYF
CDR3 DNA: TGCAGTGCCAGACTAATCAGCACAGATACGCAGTATTTT

clone size: many
J gene: TRBJ2-1
D gene: .
V gene: TRBV9
CDR3 protein: CASSVDSSWSNEQFF
CDR3 DNA: TGTGCCAGCAGCGTAGATTCTAGCTGGTCGAATGAGCAGTTCTTC

clone size: .
J gene: TRBJ1-1
D gene: .
V gene: TRBV9
CDR3 protein: CASSADGFTEAFF
CDR3 DNA: TGTGCCAGCAGCGCCGACGGATTCACTGAAGCTTTCTTT

clone size: few
J gene: TRBJ2-2
D gene: .
V gene: TRBV15
CDR3 protein: CATSRRGRVGTGELFF
CDR3 DNA: TGTGCCACCAGCAGAAGAGGACGGGTTGGCACCGGGGAGCTGTTTTTT

clone size: many
J gene: TRBJ1-1
D gene: .
V gene: TRBV12-3/TRBV12-4
CDR3 protein: CASSFRGRQNTEAFF
CDR3 DNA: TGTGCCAGCAGTTTTAGGGGCAGGCAGAACACTGAAGCTTTCTTT

clone size: few
J gene: TRBJ1-1
D gene: TRBD1
V gene: TRBV7-6
CDR3 protein: CASSMGQVTEAFF
CDR3 DNA: TGTGCCAGCAGCATGGGACAGGTGACTGAAGCTTTCTTT

clone size: .
J gene: TRBJ2-2
D gene: .
V gene: TRBV7-2
CDR3 protein: CASSAGLPGELFF
CDR3 DNA: TGTGCCAGCAGCGCGGGCCTCCCCGGGGAGCTGTTTTTT

clone size: many
J gene: TRBJ2-3
D gene: .
V gene: TRBV7-8
CDR3 protein: CASSLGGDLSNTQYF
CDR3 DNA: TGTGCCAGCAGCTTAGGGGGGGATTTGTCAAATACGCAGTATTTT

clone size: many
J gene: TRBJ1-2
D gene: .
V gene: TRBV27
CDR3 protein: CASSFLGRDGYTF
CDR3 DNA: TGTGCCAGCAGTTTTCTCGGGAGAGATGGCTACACCTTC

clone size: .
J gene: TRBJ2-2
D gene: .
V gene: TRBV4-1
CDR3 protein: CASSQETARGVTGELFF
CDR3 DNA: TGCGCCAGCAGCCAAGAGACAGCTCGTGGAGTCACCGGGGAGCTGTTTTTT

clone size: many
J gene: TRBJ2-3
D gene: TRBD2
V gene: TRBV4-3
CDR3 protein: CASSLERGPTDTQYF
CDR3 DNA: TGCGCCAGCAGCCTTGAGCGGGGCCCCACAGATACGCAGTATTTT

clone size: many
J gene: TRBJ2-2
D gene: TRBD1
V gene: TRBV5-1
CDR3 protein: CASSVGQGGIGELFF
CDR3 DNA: TGCGCCAGCAGCGTGGGACAGGGAGGGATCGGGGAGCTGTTTTTT

clone size: few
J gene: TRBJ2-1
D gene: .
V gene: TRBV6-2/TRBV6-3
CDR3 protein: CASSTLGGFPPNEQFF
CDR3 DNA: TGTGCCAGCAGCACTCTGGGGGGTTTCCCCCCCAATGAGCAGTTCTTC

clone size: many
J gene: TRBJ2-3
D gene: TRBD1
V gene: TRBV29-1
CDR3 protein: CSVGFGDRGTDTQYF
CDR3 DNA: TGCAGCGTTGGTTTTGGGGACAGGGGGACAGATACGCAGTATTTT

clone size: .
J gene: TRBJ1-5
D gene: TRBD1
V gene: TRBV12-3/TRBV12-4
CDR3 protein: CASSVTQGNQPQHF
CDR3 DNA: TGTGCCAGCAGTGTAACACAGGGGAATCAGCCCCAGCATTTT

clone size: .
J gene: TRBJ2-3
D gene: TRBD1
V gene: TRBV18
CDR3 protein: CASSPQTGFTDTQYF
CDR3 DNA: TGTGCCAGCTCACCACAGACAGGGTTCACAGATACGCAGTATTTT

clone size: .
J gene: TRBJ1-1
D gene: TRBD1
V gene: TRBV2
CDR3 protein: CASKTDRGNTEAFF
CDR3 DNA: TGTGCCAGCAAGACCGACAGGGGCAACACTGAAGCTTTCTTT

clone size: many
J gene: TRBJ2-3
D gene: .
V gene: TRBV4-1
CDR3 protein: CASSQLVLGGDTQYF
CDR3 DNA: TGCGCCAGCAGCCAACTGGTCCTCGGCGGAGATACGCAGTATTTT

clone size: few
J gene: TRBJ1-1
D gene: .
V gene: TRBV29-1
CDR3 protein: CSVAPGPTGGTEAFF
CDR3 DNA: TGCAGCGTAGCTCCGGGACCGACGGGGGGGACTGAAGCTTTCTTT

clone size: many
J gene: TRBJ2-7
D gene: .
V gene: TRBV4-1
CDR3 protein: CASSQESGDEQYF
CDR3 DNA: TGCGCCAGCAGCCAAGAGTCCGGGGACGAGCAGTACTTC

clone size: many
J gene: TRBJ2-3
D gene: .
V gene: TRBV12-3/TRBV12-4
CDR3 protein: CASSSGGGGLTDTQYF
CDR3 DNA: TGTGCCAGCAGTTCTGGAGGGGGGGGACTCACAGATACGCAGTATTTT

clone size: many
J gene: TRBJ2-3
D gene: TRBD2
V gene: TRBV5-1
CDR3 protein: CASSQATSGGTDTQYF
CDR3 DNA: TGCGCCAGCAGCCAAGCGACTAGCGGGGGCACAGATACGCAGTATTTT

clone size: many
J gene: TRBJ2-1
D gene: TRBD2
V gene: TRBV18
CDR3 protein: CASSPPYSGTYNEQFF
CDR3 DNA: TGTGCCAGCTCACCACCGTACAGCGGGACCTACAATGAGCAGTTCTTC

clone size: few
J gene: TRBJ1-2
D gene: .
V gene: TRBV5-1
CDR3 protein: CATTTGRDGYTF
CDR3 DNA: TGCGCCACCACCACAGGGAGGGATGGCTACACCTTC

clone size: .
J gene: TRBJ2-1
D gene: .
V gene: TRBV7-9
CDR3 protein: CASSRAGLNNEQFF
CDR3 DNA: TGTGCCAGCAGCAGAGCTGGACTTAACAATGAGCAGTTCTTC